Listed below are T cell receptor beta chains from one sample, sequenced in a study of cytotoxic CD8 clonotypes in ibrutinib-treated CLL. Assay: immunoSEQ multiplex PCR; the TCRdb copy retains only in-frame clones and omits some. Among around 130,000 clones, less than 90% were seen once, and the ten largest hold roughly 3.1%. The input for sequencing was PBMCs, taken after 24 months of ibrutinib treatment. These receptors all stem from a human donor with chronic lymphocytic leukemia. CDR3s include the opening cysteine and the closing phenylalanine or tryptophan. Each record gives: J gene, D gene, clone size, V gene, CDR3 protein, CDR3 DNA. A D gene is named only where the DNA matches it firmly. Rows give clone size only sometimes, using once, few, many, or a class for an expanded clone.

>TRBJ2-7|TRBD1|.|TRBV7-9
CASSLDGQGPYEQYF
TGTGCCAGCAGCTTAGACGGACAGGGGCCCTACGAGCAGTACTTC
>TRBJ2-1|TRBD2|.|TRBV19
CASSIVASGGAEQFF
TGTGCCAGTAGTATAGTGGCTAGCGGGGGGGCTGAGCAGTTCTTC
>TRBJ1-2|.|.|TRBV6-6
CASSYGAGRGYTF
TGTGCCAGCAGTTACGGGGCAGGGCGCGGCTACACCTTC
>TRBJ1-1|TRBD1|.|TRBV28
CASSPRQGFNTEAFF
TGTGCCAGCAGTCCAAGACAGGGCTTTAACACTGAAGCTTTCTTT
>TRBJ1-1|.|.|TRBV25-1
CASSDWASRGNTEAFF
TGTGCCAGCAGTGATTGGGCAAGCCGGGGGAACACTGAAGCTTTCTTT
>TRBJ2-7|.|.|TRBV6-5
CASSYPGASSYEQYF
TGTGCCAGCAGTTATCCCGGGGCGAGCTCCTACGAGCAGTACTTC
>TRBJ2-7|.|.|TRBV25-1
CASSPMGGTYEQYF
TGTGCCAGCAGCCCAATGGGGGGCACCTACGAGCAGTACTTC
>TRBJ2-3|TRBD1|once|TRBV6-4
CASRAGTGAPHTDTQYF
TGTGCCAGCAGAGCCGGGACAGGGGCCCCACACACAGATACGCAGTATTTT
>TRBJ1-5|.|few|TRBV28
CASRPLGVGNQPQHF
TGTGCCAGCAGACCACTAGGGGTTGGCAATCAGCCCCAGCATTTT
>TRBJ1-4|.|.|TRBV7-9
CASSYPTGENEKLFF
TGTGCCAGCAGCTACCCGACAGGTGAAAATGAAAAACTGTTTTTT
>TRBJ1-3|.|.|TRBV4-1
CASSPPQESDTIYF
TGCGCCAGCAGCCCCCCACAGGAGTCGGACACCATATATTTT
>TRBJ1-2|.|few|TRBV25-1
CASSSGVYGGYGYTF
TGTGCCAGCAGCAGCGGGGTTTATGGGGGCTATGGCTACACCTTC
>TRBJ2-5|TRBD2|.|TRBV28
CASSWGSGGPQETQYF
TGTGCCAGCAGTTGGGGTAGCGGGGGGCCTCAAGAGACCCAGTACTTC
>TRBJ1-4|.|.|TRBV27
CASSLSPEGFNEKLFF
TGTGCCAGCAGTTTATCCCCCGAAGGGTTTAATGAAAAACTGTTTTTT
>TRBJ2-3|.|.|TRBV6-6
CASSNLPSGDTQYF
TGTGCCAGCAGTAACCTTCCCAGCGGAGATACGCAGTATTTT
>TRBJ1-4|TRBD1|.|TRBV28
CASSPPGQGRAKLFF
TGTGCCAGCAGTCCCCCCGGACAGGGGAGGGCAAAACTGTTTTTT
>TRBJ1-2|.|few|TRBV11-2
CASSLGPSGGGYTF
TGTGCCAGCAGCTTAGGCCCGAGCGGGGGTGGCTACACCTTC
>TRBJ1-4|.|.|TRBV6-5
CASSIRQSYNEKLFF
TGTGCCAGCAGTATAAGACAGTCCTATAATGAAAAACTGTTTTTT
>TRBJ2-3|.|.|TRBV30
CAWRVVDTQYF
TGTGCCTGGAGGGTGGTAGATACGCAGTATTTT
>TRBJ2-7|TRBD1|.|TRBV5-1
CASSSNGLRDSPYEQYF
TGCGCCAGCAGCTCGAACGGACTCCGGGACAGTCCCTACGAGCAGTACTTC
>TRBJ2-3|.|.|TRBV5-1
CASSPASITDTQYF
TGCGCCAGCAGCCCGGCTAGCATCACAGATACGCAGTATTTT
>TRBJ1-2|TRBD1|once|TRBV15
CATSSRGQPNRYTF
TGTGCCACCAGCTCGCGGGGACAGCCTAATCGCTACACCTTC
>TRBJ2-3|TRBD2|.|TRBV4-2
CASSRPPGGAVTDTQYF
TGTGCCAGCAGTCGTCCTCCCGGGGGGGCGGTAACAGATACGCAGTATTTT
>TRBJ2-3|.|.|TRBV25-1
CASSEFTGGTYTDTQYF
TGTGCCAGCAGTGAGTTCACGGGCGGCACATACACAGATACGCAGTATTTT
>TRBJ1-3|.|.|TRBV6-5
CASSYGGSLAGNTIYF
TGTGCCAGCAGTTACGGCGGCAGCTTAGCTGGAAACACCATATATTTT
>TRBJ1-2|.|.|TRBV30
CAWSGVSWGYTF
TGTGCCTGGAGCGGGGTGTCCTGGGGATACACCTTC
>TRBJ2-7|.|.|TRBV9
CASSVDGPHSYEQYF
TGTGCCAGCAGCGTAGACGGCCCCCACTCCTACGAGCAGTACTTC
>TRBJ1-5|.|.|TRBV6-5
CASSPGGAGQPQHF
TGTGCCAGCAGCCCGGGGGGGGCAGGACAGCCCCAGCATTTT
>TRBJ2-7|.|.|TRBV5-6
CASSTVGSYEQYF
TGTGCCAGCAGCACTGTGGGCTCCTACGAGCAGTACTTC
>TRBJ2-3|.|.|TRBV10-3
CAISEGTETSTDTQYF
TGTGCCATCAGCGAGGGTACAGAGACTAGCACAGATACGCAGTATTTT
>TRBJ1-2|.|.|TRBV18
CASSQGTGGYTF
TGTGCCAGCTCACAGGGGACGGGTGGCTACACCTTC
>TRBJ1-1|.|.|TRBV18
CASSPSFEGLNTEAFF
TGTGCCAGCTCACCAAGCTTTGAGGGCCTGAACACTGAAGCTTTCTTT
>TRBJ2-3|TRBD2|.|TRBV5-4
CASRSGTSGTDTQYF
TGTGCCAGCAGAAGCGGGACTAGCGGCACAGATACGCAGTATTTT
>TRBJ1-2|.|once|TRBV28
CASSFGLKGYTF
TGTGCCAGCAGTTTTGGACTAAAGGGCTACACCTTC
>TRBJ1-5|.|.|TRBV19
CASSRTREPNQPQHF
TGTGCCAGTAGTAGAACCAGGGAGCCCAATCAGCCCCAGCATTTT
>TRBJ2-5|.|.|TRBV2
CASSEAAQETQYF
TGTGCTAGCAGTGAAGCGGCGCAAGAGACCCAGTACTTC
>TRBJ1-4|.|.|TRBV7-2
CASSLGFVNREKLFF
TGTGCCAGCAGCTTAGGTTTTGTTAACCGGGAAAAACTGTTTTTT
>TRBJ2-7|.|few|TRBV18
CASSPQEGEQYF
TGTGCCAGCTCACCACAGGAGGGTGAGCAGTACTTC
>TRBJ2-1|.|.|TRBV7-9
CASSPWDLVSAYEQFF
TGTGCCAGCAGCCCCTGGGACCTCGTCTCTGCCTATGAGCAGTTCTTC
>TRBJ1-2|.|once|TRBV7-3
CASSYGAPNYGYTF
TGTGCCAGCAGTTACGGGGCCCCTAACTATGGCTACACCTTC
>TRBJ2-5|.|.|TRBV7-2
CASSPSLEETQYF
TGTGCCAGCAGCCCTAGCCTGGAGGAGACCCAGTACTTC
>TRBJ1-6|.|.|TRBV10-3
CAISEPDFASPLHF
TGTGCCATCAGTGAGCCGGACTTTGCCTCACCCCTCCACTTT
>TRBJ1-2|TRBD1|.|TRBV29-1
CSVEIGQGYGYTF
TGCAGCGTTGAAATTGGACAGGGATACGGCTACACCTTC
>TRBJ1-2|TRBD1|.|TRBV4-1
CASSQDLGGQFSHRVGYTF
TGCGCCAGCAGCCAAGATTTAGGGGGACAGTTTTCACATCGCGTCGGCTACACCTTC
>TRBJ1-4|.|.|TRBV25-1
CASSPFGGQNEKLFF
TGTGCCAGCAGTCCCTTCGGAGGACAGAATGAAAAACTGTTTTTT
>TRBJ2-5|TRBD2|once|TRBV7-8
CASSSLGVASGPQETQYF
TGTGCCAGCAGCTCCCTGGGGGTTGCTAGCGGGCCTCAAGAGACCCAGTACTTC
>TRBJ2-7|TRBD1|.|TRBV7-8
CASSTDRGPYEQYF
TGTGCCAGCAGCACAGACAGGGGGCCCTACGAGCAGTACTTC
>TRBJ2-7|.|once|TRBV7-2
CASSLGGVPPNEQYF
TGTGCCAGCAGCTTAGGCGGGGTCCCCCCCAACGAGCAGTACTTC
>TRBJ2-6|.|.|TRBV5-4
CATGVRSGANVLTF
TGTGCCACCGGGGTTCGCTCTGGGGCCAACGTCCTGACTTTC
>TRBJ2-7|TRBD1|.|TRBV5-5
CASSTTGTALYEQYF
TGTGCCAGCAGCACCACCGGGACAGCCCTCTACGAGCAGTACTTC
>TRBJ1-5|TRBD1|few|TRBV27
CASTQRWTGPLQPQHF
TGTGCCAGCACCCAGAGATGGACAGGGCCTCTACAGCCCCAGCATTTT
>TRBJ1-1|.|.|TRBV10-3
CAIRTRQDSIGAEAFF
TGTGCCATCAGGACTCGACAGGACTCGATTGGGGCTGAAGCTTTCTTT
>TRBJ1-4|TRBD1|.|TRBV2
CASSLQGAGEKLFF
TGTGCCAGCAGTCTCCAGGGGGCGGGTGAAAAACTGTTTTTT
>TRBJ1-5|.|.|TRBV6-6
CASSYSGLPGDQPQHF
TGTGCCAGCAGTTACTCGGGACTTCCTGGAGATCAGCCCCAGCATTTT